The table lists the clone carrying this TCR beta chain with a count of one. Its antigen remains unidentified. The ends lost 5 bases at V and 5 bases at J; junction bases unmatched: 15. The CDR3 is made up of 16 amino acids. Germline V gene data show CDR1 as SGHTA and CDR2 as FQGNSA. This entry is derived from a study of cytomegalovirus exposure and HLA in healthy donors. On the study more broadly: T cells numbering around 180 million yielded roughly 120 million unique TCR beta sequences in an earlier analysis.

It was with 60 Vbeta and 13 Jbeta primers that the PCR ran. Sequencing was performed with immunoSEQ multiplex PCR; in TCRdb, only in-frame clones are kept and a portion is missing. This sample yields 55,000 to 80,000 clones, of which 85% are seen a single time; approximately 12% belongs to the top ten. Study-wide findings and caveats: According to the study, 160 or so TCR beta chains were cytomegalovirus-associated.

What was sequenced was PBMCs. The clonotype was recovered from a female donor in good health and CMV-seronegative. The J gene is TRBJ2-7, the V gene TRBV7-2; TRBD1 matches 7 bases. CDR3 DNA: TGTGCCAGCAGCCTATCCGTACAGGGGCTAGTCAACGAGCAGTACTTC. This translates into CASSLSVQGLVNEQYF.